A single TCR beta chain is shown here with its context. This clonotype was observed many times. Its antigen is not yet known. No quality values exist for individual bases; no much larger clone is one base distant. The data are from a study of T cells in Graves' hyperthyroidism and ophthalmopathy (dated by TCRdb to between 2018 and 2021). Describing the broader study: Peripheral blood samples were taken at the time of initial diagnosis, prior to any treatment. In addition, the study compared T-cell repertoires in thyroid tissue and in blood from about 6 Graves' hyperthyroidism patients. After sampling, hyperthyroidism patients received methimazole starting at 30 mg daily, and ophthalmopathy patients received high-dose intravenous methylprednisolone. To identify distinguishing TCR V-J signatures, a discovery cohort of 100 or so patients was used, comprising some 45 with Graves' ophthalmopathy and 57 with stable Graves' hyperthyroidism. The paper reports TCR Vbeta CDR3 sequencing of fewer than 150 peripheral blood samples: 40 to 45 ophthalmopathy, roughly 80 hyperthyroidism and around 17 progressor patients. The roughly 91 discovery patients were randomly divided into training and test sets at a 7:3 ratio. Whether ophthalmopathy could be predicted prospectively was tested in an independent validation cohort made up of under 20 hyperthyroidism patients plus 17 patients who later progressed to ophthalmopathy. What the authors observed across the whole study: Most expanded thyroid clonotypes (frequency above 0.001) were also detected in blood, a finding suggesting that blood repertoires may reflect thyroid immune responses. Ophthalmopathy was separated from stable hyperthyroidism by a 13 V-J signature model, with around 88% sensitivity and about 81% specificity obtained in cross-validation and 80%/75% obtained in testing. Sample size was not statistically predetermined, and investigators were not blinded to group allocation. In validation, the model predicted progression to ophthalmopathy a median of around six months before onset, with 70% to 71% sensitivity and roughly 73% specificity.

V has 5 bases trimmed and J has 2 bases trimmed; junction bases matching no gene number 12. The CDR3 goes from the cysteine to the phenylalanine over 19 residues. The only DNA kept is the CDR3, 57 bases in frame from the first base. Moderately to severely active disease, a Clinical Activity Score of at least 3, a NOSPECS grade of at least 4, and a duration under 3 months were present in ophthalmopathy patients. Exclusion was applied to patients with uncontrolled infections, other autoimmune diseases, pregnancy or lactation. Diagnoses were established on the basis of clinical symptoms, serum thyroxine and TRAb, thyroid ultrasound, and orbital computed tomography. Ficoll-Paque density gradient centrifugation was used to isolate PBMCs from approximately 10 ml of fresh peripheral blood. Trizol reagent was used to extract total RNA, and RNA quality was then checked on an Agilent 2100 Bioanalyzer. TCR beta CDR3 regions were amplified from RNA transcripts. A first-round RT-PCR of the TCR CDR3 used the HTBI primer set with the Qiagen OneStep RT-PCR kit. Libraries were constructed in a second round of multiplex PCR, after which size selection and purification were performed. Paired-end sequencing of the libraries was performed with 100 bp reads on an Illumina HiSeq2000. The study's own analysis went as follows. SOAPnuke was used to process the raw data, with reads discarded if the reads contained adapters or uncalled bases, had a mean Phred below 15, or lacked an exact constant-primer or identifier match. COPE v1.2.5 was used to merge high-quality paired reads, and clonotypes were defined as unique nucleotide sequences. MiTCR v1.1 was used to align clonotypes to the IMGT TRBV, TRBD and TRBJ reference segments. Only V-J combinations with frequency above 0.0001, covering 98% to 99.2% of repertoires, were analysed. The TCS score was defined as F50 (clonal expansion) divided by E x V (chaos), with BLOSUM62-based TCRdist calculated between CDR3 peptides within each V-J. Welch's t-statistics and random forest reduced fewer than 550 V-J features to some 14, which were used in a naive Bayes classifier (R e1071). The public sequencing data were trimmed at Q25 with fastp and processed into clonotypes with MiXCR by TCRdb, which kept only in-frame beta chains. Every distinct CDR3 protein forms one entry, paired with its most common genes and DNA. The V and J calls here are based on TCRdb, not the publication. Within this sample are around 600,000 distinct CDR3 sequences, with approximately 14% of them counted one time only. Roughly 7% of the sample is taken by the ten largest.

Sequencing was carried out using blood. The chain was built from TRBV12-3 or TRBV12-4 and TRBJ2-3, with 14 bases in between that match TRBD2. This clonotype was obtained from a young woman with Graves' ophthalmopathy. Here the CDR3 is given as CASSTGTSGSGRDTDTQYF. The sequence in DNA is TGTGCCAGCAGTACCGGGACTAGCGGGAGCGGTCGTGACACAGATACGCAGTATTTT.